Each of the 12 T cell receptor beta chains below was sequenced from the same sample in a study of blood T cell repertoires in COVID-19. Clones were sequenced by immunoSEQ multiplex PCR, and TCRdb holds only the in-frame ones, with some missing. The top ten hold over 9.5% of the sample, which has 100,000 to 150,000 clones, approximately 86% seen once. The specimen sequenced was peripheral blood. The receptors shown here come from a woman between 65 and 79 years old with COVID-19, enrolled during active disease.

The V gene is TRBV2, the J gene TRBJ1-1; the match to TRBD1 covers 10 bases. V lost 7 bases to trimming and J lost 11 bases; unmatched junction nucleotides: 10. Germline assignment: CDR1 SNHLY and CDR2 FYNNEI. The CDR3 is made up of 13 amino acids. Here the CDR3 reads CASTQDRGRKAFF. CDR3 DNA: TGTGCCAGCACCCAAGACAGGGGGCGCAAGGCTTTCTTT.

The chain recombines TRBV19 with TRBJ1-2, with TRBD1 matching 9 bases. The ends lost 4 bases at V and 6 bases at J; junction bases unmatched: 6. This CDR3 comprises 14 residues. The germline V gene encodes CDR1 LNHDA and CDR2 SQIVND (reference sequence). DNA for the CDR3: TGTGCCAGTAGTAGAGGGACAGGGCTTCATGGCTACACCTTC. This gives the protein CASSRGTGLHGYTF. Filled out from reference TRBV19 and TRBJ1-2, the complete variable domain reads DGGITQSPKYLFRKEGQNVTLSCEQNLNHDAMYWYRQDPGQGLRLIYYSQIVNDFQKGDIAEGYSVSREKKESFPLTVTSAQKNPTAFYLCASSRGTGLHGYTFGSGTRLTVV.

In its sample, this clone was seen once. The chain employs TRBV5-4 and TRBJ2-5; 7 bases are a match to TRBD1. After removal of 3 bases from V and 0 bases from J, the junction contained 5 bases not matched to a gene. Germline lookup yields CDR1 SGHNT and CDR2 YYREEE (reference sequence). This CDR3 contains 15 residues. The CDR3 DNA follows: TGTGCCAGCAGCTCCTTACAGGGGAACCAAGAGACCCAGTACTTC. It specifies CASSSLQGNQETQYF.

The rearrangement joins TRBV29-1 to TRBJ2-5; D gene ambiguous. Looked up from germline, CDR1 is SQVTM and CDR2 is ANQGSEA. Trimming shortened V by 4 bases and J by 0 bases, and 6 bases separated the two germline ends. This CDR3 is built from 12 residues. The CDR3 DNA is TGCAGCGTTGGCAGGAACCAAGAGACCCAGTACTTC. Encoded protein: CSVGRNQETQYF.

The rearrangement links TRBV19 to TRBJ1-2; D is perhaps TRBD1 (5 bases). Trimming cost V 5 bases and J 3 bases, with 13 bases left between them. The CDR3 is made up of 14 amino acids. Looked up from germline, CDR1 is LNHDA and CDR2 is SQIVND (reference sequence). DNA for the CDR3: TGTGCCAGTAGTGCCCGGACACGCGACTATGGCTACACCTTC. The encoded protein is CASSARTRDYGYTF.

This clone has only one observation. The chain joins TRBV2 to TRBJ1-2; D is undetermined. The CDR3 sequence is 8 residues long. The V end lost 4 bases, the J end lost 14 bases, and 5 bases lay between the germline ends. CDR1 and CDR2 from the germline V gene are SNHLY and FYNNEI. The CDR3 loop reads CASSVYTF. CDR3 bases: TGTGCCAGCAGTGTTTATACCTTC. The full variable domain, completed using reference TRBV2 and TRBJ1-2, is EPEVTQTPSHQVTQMGQEVILRCVPISNHLYFYWYRQILGQKVEFLVSFYNNEISEKSEIFDDQFSVERPDGSNFTLKIRSTKLEDSAMYFCASSVYTFGSGTRLTVV.

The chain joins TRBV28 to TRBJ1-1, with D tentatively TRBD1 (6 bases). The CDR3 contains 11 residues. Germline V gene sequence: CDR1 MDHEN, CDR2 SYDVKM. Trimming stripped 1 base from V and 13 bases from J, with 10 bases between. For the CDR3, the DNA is TGTGCCAGCAGTTTATATTTGGACAGTTTCTTT. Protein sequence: CASSLYLDSFF.

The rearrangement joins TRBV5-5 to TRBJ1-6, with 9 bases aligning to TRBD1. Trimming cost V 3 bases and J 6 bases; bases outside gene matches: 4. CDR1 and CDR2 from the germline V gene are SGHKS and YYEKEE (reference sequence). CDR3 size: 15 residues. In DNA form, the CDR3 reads TGTGCCAGCAGCTCCGGGACAGGGTTTAATTCACCCCTCCACTTT. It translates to CASSSGTGFNSPLHF.

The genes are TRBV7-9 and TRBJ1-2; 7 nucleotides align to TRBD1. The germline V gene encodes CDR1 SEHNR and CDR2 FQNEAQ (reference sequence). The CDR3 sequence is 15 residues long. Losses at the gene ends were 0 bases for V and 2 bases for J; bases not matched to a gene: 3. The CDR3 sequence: CASSLATGHNYGYTF. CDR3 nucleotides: TGTGCCAGCAGCTTAGCGACAGGGCACAACTATGGCTACACCTTC.

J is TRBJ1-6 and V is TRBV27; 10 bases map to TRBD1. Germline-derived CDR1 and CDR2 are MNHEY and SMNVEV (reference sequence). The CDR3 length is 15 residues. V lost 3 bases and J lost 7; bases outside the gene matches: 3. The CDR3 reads CASSLKGQGNSPLHF. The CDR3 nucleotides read TGTGCCAGCAGTTTGAAGGGACAGGGGAATTCACCCCTCCACTTT.

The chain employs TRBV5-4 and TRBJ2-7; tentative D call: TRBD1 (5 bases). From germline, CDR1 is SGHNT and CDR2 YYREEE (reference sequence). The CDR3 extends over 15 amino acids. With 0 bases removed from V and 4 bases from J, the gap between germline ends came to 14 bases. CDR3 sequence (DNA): TGTGCCAGCAGCTTGGCCTTGGGGCCGTCTTACGAGCAGTACTTC. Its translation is CASSLALGPSYEQYF.

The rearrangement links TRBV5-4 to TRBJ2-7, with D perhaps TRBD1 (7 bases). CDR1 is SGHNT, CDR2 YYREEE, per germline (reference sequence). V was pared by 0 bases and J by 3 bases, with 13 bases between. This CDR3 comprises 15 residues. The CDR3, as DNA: TGTGCCAGCAGCTTGGATGGAGGGGGCGGCTACGAGCAGTACTTC. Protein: CASSLDGGGGYEQYF.